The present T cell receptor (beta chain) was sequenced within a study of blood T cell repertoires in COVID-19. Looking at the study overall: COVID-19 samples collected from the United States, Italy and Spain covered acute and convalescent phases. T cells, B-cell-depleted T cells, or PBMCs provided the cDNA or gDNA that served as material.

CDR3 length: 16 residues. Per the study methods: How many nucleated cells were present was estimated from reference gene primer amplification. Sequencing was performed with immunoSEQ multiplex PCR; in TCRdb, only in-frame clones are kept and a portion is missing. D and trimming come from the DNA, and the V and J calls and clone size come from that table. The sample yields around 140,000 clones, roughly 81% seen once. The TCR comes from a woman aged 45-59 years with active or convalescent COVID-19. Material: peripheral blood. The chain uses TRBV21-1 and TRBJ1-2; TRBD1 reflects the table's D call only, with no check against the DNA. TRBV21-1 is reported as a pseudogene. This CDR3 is CASSKVRQGFNYGYTF. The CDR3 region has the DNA TGTGCCAGCAGCAAAGTTAGGCAGGGGTTCAACTATGGCTACACCTTC.